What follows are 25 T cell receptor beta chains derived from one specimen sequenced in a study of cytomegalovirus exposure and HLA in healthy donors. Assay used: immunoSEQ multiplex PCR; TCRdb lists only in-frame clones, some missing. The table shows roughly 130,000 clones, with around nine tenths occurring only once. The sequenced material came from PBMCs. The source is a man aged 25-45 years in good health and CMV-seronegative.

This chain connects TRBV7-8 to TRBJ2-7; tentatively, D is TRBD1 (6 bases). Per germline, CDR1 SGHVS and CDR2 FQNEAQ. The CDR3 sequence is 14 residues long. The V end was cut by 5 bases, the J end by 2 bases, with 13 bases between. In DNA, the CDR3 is TGTGCCAGCAGCCGTAGAAGGGACACCTACGAGCAGTACTTC. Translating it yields CASSRRRDTYEQYF.

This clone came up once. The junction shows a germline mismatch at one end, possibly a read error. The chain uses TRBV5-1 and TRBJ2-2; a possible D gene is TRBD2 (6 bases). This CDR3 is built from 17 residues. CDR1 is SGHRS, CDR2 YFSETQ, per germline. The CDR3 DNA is TGCGCCAGCAGCCGTTCACCGCCGGGAGCGAAGACCGGGGAGCTGTTTTTT. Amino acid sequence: CASSRSPPGAKTGELFF.

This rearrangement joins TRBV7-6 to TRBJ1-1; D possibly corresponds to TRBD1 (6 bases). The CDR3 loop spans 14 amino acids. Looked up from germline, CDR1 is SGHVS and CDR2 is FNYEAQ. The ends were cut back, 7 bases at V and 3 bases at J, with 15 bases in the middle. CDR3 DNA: TGTGCCAGCACCCCCTGGGAGGGGGACACTGAAGCTTTCTTT. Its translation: CASTPWEGDTEAFF.

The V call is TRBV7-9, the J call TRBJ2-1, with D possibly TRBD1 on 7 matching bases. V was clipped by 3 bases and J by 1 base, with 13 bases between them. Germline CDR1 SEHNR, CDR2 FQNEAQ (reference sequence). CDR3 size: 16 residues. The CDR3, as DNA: TGTGCCAGCAGCTTCAACAGGGGAGGATCCTACAATGAGCAGTTCTTC. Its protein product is CASSFNRGGSYNEQFF. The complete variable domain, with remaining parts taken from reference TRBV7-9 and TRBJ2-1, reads DTGVSQNPRHKITKRGQNVTFRCDPISEHNRLYWYRQTLGQGPEFLTYFQNEAQLEKSRLLSDRFSAERPKGSFSTLEIQRTEQGDSAMYLCASSFNRGGSYNEQFFGPGTRLTVL.

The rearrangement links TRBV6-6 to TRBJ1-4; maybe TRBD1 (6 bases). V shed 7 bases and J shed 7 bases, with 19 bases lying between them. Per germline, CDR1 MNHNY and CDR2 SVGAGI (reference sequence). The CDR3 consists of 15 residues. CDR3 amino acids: CASNKDRTSFEKLFF. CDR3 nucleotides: TGTGCCAGCAATAAGGACAGAACGAGCTTTGAAAAACTGTTTTTT.

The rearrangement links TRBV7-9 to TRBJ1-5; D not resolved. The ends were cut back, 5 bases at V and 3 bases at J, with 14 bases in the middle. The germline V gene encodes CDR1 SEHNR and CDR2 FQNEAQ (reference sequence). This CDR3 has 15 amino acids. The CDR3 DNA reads TGTGCCAGCAGCCCACCCGGGTGGATCAATCAGCCCCAGCATTTT. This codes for CASSPPGWINQPQHF.

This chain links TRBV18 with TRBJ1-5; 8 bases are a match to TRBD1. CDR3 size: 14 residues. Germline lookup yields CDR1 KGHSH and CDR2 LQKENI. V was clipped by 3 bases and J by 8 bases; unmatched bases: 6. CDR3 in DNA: TGTGCCAGCTCACCCAGGACAGGGCTGGAGCCCCAGCATTTT. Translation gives CASSPRTGLEPQHF.

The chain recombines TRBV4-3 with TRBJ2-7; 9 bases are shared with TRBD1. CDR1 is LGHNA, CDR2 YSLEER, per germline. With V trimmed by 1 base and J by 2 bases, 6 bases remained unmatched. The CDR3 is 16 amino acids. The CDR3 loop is CASSQAWDRAPYEQYF. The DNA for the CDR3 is TGCGCCAGCAGCCAAGCCTGGGACAGGGCGCCCTACGAGCAGTACTTC.

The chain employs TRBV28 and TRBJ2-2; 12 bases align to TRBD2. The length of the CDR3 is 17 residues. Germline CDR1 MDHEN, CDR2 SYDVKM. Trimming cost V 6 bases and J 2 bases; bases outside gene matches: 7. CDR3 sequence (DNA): TGTGCCAGCAGAGGACCTAGCGGGGGGGCAAACACCGGGGAGCTGTTTTTT. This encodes CASRGPSGGANTGELFF.

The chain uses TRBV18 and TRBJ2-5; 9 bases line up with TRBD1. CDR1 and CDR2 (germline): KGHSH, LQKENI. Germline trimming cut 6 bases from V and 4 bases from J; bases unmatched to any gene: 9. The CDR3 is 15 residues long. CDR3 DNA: TGTGCCAGCTCTCCCAACGGGGACAGGGCAGAGACCCAGTACTTC. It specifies CASSPNGDRAETQYF. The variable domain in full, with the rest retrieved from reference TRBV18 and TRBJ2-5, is NAGVMQNPRHLVRRRGQEARLRCSPMKGHSHVYWYRQLPEEGLKFMVYLQKENIIDESGMPKERFSAEFPKEGPSILRIQQVVRGDSAAYFCASSPNGDRAETQYFGPGTRLLVL.

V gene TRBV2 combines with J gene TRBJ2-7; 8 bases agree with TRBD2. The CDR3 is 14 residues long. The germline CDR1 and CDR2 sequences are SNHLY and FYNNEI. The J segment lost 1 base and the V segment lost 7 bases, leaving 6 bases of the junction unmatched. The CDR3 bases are TGTGCCAGCACTGGACTAGCTACTTCCTACGAGCAGTACTTC. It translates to CASTGLATSYEQYF. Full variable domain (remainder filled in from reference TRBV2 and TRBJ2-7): EPEVTQTPSHQVTQMGQEVILRCVPISNHLYFYWYRQILGQKVEFLVSFYNNEISEKSEIFDDQFSVERPDGSNFTLKIRSTKLEDSAMYFCASTGLATSYEQYFGPGTRLTVT.

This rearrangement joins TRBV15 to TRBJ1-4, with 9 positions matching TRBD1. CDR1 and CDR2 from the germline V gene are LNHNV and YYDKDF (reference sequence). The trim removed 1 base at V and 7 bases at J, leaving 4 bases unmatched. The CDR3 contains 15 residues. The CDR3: CATSRGTGEPEKLFF. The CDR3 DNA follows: TGTGCCACCAGCAGAGGGACAGGGGAGCCTGAAAAACTGTTTTTT.

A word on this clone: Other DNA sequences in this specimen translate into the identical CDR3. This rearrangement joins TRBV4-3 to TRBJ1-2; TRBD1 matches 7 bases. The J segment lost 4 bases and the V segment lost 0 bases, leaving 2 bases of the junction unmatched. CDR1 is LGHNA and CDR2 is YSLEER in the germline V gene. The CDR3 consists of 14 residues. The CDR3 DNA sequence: TGCGCCAGCAGCCAAGACGCAGGGGGCTATGGCTACACCTTC. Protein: CASSQDAGGYGYTF.

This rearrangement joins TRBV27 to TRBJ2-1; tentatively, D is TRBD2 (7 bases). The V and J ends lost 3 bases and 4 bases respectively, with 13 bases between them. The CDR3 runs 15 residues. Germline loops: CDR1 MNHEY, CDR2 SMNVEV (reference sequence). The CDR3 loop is CASSLGGPPYNEQFF. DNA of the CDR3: TGTGCCAGCAGTTTGGGGGGGCCCCCTTACAATGAGCAGTTCTTC.

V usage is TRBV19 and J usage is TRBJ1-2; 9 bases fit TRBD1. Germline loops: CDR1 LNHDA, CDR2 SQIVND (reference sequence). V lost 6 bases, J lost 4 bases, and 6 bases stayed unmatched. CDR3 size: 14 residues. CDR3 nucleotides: TGTGCCAGTAGAGTTACAGGGGGCAGCTATGGCTACACCTTC. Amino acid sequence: CASRVTGGSYGYTF.

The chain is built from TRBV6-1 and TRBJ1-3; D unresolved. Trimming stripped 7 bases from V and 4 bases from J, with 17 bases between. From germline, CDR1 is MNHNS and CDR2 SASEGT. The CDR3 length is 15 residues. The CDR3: CASKASGRNGNTIYF. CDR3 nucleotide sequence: TGTGCCAGCAAAGCCTCCGGGAGGAACGGAAACACCATATATTTT.

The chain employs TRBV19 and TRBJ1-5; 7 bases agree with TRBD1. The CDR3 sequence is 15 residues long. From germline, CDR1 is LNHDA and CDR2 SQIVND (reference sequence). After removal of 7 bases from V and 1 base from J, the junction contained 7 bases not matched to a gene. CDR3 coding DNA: TGTGCCAGTAAAATTGTGACAGGGAGCAATCAGCCCCAGCATTTT. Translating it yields CASKIVTGSNQPQHF.

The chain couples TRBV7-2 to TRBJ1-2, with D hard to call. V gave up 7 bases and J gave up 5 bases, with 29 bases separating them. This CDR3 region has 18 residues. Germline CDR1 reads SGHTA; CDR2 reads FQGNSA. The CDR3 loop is CASKLPTVLVFSGYGYTF. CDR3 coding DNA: TGTGCCAGCAAACTACCGACCGTCTTGGTCTTTTCTGGGTATGGCTACACCTTC.

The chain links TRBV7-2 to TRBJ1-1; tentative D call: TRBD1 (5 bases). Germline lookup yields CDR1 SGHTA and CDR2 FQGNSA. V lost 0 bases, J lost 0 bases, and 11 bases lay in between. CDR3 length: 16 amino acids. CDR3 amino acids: CASSLATAFMNTEAFF. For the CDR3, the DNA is TGTGCCAGCAGCTTAGCGACAGCTTTCATGAACACTGAAGCTTTCTTT.

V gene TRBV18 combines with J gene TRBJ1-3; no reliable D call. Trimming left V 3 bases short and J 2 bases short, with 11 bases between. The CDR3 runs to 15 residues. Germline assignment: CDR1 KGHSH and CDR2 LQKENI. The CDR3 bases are TGTGCCAGCTCACCGGCGGAGTACGCTGGAAACACCATATATTTT. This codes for CASSPAEYAGNTIYF.

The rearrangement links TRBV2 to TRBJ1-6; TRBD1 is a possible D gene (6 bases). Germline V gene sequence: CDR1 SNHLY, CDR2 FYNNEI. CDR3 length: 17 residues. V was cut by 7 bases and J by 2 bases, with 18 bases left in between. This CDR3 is CASISGGANPYNSPLHF. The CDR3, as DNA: TGTGCCAGCATAAGTGGGGGGGCGAACCCCTATAATTCACCCCTCCACTTT. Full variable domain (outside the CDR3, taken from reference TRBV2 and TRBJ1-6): EPEVTQTPSHQVTQMGQEVILRCVPISNHLYFYWYRQILGQKVEFLVSFYNNEISEKSEIFDDQFSVERPDGSNFTLKIRSTKLEDSAMYFCASISGGANPYNSPLHFGNGTRLTVT.

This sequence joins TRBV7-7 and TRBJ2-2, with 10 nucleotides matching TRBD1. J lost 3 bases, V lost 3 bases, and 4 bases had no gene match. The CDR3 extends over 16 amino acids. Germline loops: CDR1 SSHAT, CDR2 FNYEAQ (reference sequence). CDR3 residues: CASSLGTGVYTGELFF. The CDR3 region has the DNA TGTGCCAGCAGCTTGGGGACAGGGGTCTACACCGGGGAGCTGTTTTTT.

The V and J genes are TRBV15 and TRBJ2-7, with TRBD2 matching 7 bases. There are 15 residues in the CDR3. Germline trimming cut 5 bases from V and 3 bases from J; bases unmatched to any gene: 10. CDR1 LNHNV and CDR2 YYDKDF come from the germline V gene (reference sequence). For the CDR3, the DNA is TGTGCCACCAGCGTAACAAAAAGCGGGGTCTACGAGCAGTACTTC. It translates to CATSVTKSGVYEQYF.

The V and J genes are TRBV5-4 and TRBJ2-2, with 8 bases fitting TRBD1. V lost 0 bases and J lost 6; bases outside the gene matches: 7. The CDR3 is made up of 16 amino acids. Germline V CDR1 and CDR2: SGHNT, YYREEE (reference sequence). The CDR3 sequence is CASSLAGQGNSGELFF. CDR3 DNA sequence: TGTGCCAGCAGCTTGGCAGGACAGGGTAATTCCGGGGAGCTGTTTTTT.

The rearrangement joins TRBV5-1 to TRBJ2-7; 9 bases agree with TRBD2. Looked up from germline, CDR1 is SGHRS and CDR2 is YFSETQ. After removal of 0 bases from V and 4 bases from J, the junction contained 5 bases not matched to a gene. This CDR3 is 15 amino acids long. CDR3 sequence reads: CASSLEASGVYEQYF. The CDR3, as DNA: TGCGCCAGCAGCTTGGAGGCTAGCGGGGTGTACGAGCAGTACTTC.